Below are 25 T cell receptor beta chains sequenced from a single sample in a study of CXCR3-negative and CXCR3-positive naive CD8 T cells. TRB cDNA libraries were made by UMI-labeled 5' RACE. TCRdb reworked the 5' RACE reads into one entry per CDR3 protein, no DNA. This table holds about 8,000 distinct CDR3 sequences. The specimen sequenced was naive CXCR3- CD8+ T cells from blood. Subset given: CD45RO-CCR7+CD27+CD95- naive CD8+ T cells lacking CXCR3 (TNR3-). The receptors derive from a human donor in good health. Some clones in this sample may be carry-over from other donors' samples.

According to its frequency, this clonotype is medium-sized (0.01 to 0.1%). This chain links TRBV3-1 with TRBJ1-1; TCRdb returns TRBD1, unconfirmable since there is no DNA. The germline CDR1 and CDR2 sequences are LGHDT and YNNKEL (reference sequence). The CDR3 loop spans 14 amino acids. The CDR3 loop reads CASSRTGTNTEAFF. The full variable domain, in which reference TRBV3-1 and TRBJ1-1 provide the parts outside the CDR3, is DTAVSQTPKYLVTQMGNDKSIKCEQNLGHDTMYWYKQDSKKFLKIMFSYNNKELIINETVPNRFSPKSPDKAHLNLHINSLELGDSAVYFCASSRTGTNTEAFFGQGTRLTVV.

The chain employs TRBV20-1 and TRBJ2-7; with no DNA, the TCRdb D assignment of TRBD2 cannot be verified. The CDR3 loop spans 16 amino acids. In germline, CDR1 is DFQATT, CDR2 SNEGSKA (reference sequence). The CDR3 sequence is CSARDLSGSVSYEQYF.

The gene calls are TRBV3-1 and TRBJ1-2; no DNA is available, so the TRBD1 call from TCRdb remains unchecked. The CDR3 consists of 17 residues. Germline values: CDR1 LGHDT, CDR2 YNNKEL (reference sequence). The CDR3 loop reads CASSQEADGTDFYGYTF.

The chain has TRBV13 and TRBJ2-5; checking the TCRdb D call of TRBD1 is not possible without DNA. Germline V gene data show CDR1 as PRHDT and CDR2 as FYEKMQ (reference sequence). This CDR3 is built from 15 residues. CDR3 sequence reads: CASSFIGQAKETQYF.

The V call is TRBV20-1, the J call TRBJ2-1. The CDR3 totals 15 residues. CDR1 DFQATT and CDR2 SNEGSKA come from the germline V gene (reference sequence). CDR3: CSARVADLSYNEQFF.

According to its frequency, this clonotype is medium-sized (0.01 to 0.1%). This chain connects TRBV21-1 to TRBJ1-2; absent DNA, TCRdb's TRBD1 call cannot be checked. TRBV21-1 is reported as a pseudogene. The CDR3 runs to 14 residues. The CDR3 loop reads CASSKVGSRDGYTF.

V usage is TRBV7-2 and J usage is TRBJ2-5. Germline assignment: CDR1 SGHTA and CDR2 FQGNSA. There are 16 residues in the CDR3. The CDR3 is CASSIAGPIGQETQYF. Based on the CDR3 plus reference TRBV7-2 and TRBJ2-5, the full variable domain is GAGVSQSPSNKVTEKGKDVELRCDPISGHTALYWYRQSLGQGLEFLIYFQGNSAPDKSGLPSDRFSAERTGGSVSTLTIQRTQQEDSAVYLCASSIAGPIGQETQYFGPGTRLLVL.

CDR3 sequence: CASSLVGDPKFF. V usage is TRBV5-1 and J usage is TRBJ2-1. Germline V lookup: CDR1 SGHRS, CDR2 YFSETQ. This CDR3 is built from 12 residues. Based on the CDR3 plus reference TRBV5-1 and TRBJ2-1, the full variable domain is KAGVTQTPRYLIKTRGQQVTLSCSPISGHRSVSWYQQTPGQGLQFLFEYFSETQRNKGNFPGRFSGRQFSNSRSEMNVSTLELGDSALYLCASSLVGDPKFFGPGTRLTVL.

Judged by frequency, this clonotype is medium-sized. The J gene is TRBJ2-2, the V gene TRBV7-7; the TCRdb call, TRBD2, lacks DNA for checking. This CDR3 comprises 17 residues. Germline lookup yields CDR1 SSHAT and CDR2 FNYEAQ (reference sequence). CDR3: CASSLVSGRMNTGELFF. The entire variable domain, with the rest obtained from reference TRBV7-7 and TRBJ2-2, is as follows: GAGVSQSPRYKVTKRGQDVTLRCDPISSHATLYWYQQALGQGPEFLTYFNYEAQPDKSGLPSDRFSAERPEGSISTLTIQRTEQRDSAMYRCASSLVSGRMNTGELFFGEGSRLTVL.

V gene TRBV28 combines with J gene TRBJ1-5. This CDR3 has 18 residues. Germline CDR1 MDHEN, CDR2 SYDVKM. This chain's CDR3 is CASRSSHVDIKGYQPQHF. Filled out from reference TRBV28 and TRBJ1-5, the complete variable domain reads DVKVTQSSRYLVKRTGEKVFLECVQDMDHENMFWYRQDPGLGLRLIYFSYDVKMKEKGDIPEGYSVSREKKERFSLILESASTNQTSMYLCASRSSHVDIKGYQPQHFGDGTRLSIL.

CDR3 sequence reads: CASSLPGADNEQFF. V is TRBV12-3 or TRBV12-4 and J is TRBJ2-1; TCRdb proposes TRBD2, but this gene call is untestable without DNA. The CDR3 spans 14 residues.

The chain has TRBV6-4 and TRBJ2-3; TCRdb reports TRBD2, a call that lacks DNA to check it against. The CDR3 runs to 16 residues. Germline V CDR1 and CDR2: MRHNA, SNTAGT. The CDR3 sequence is CASSDNVGRVTDTQYF.

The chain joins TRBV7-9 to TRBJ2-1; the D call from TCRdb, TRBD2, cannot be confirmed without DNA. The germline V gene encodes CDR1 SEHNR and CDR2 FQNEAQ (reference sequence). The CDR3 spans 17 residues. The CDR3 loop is CASSLTGGRGSYNEQFF.

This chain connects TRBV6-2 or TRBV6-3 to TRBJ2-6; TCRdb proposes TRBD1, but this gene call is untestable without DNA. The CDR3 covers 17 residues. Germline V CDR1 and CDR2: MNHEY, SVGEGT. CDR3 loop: CASSTGTGPPGANVLTF.

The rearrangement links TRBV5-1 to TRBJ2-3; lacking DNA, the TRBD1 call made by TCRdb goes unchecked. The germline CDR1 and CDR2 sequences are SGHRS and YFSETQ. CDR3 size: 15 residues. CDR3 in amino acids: CASSFTGLEPDTQYF. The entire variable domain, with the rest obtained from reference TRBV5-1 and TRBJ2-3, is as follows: KAGVTQTPRYLIKTRGQQVTLSCSPISGHRSVSWYQQTPGQGLQFLFEYFSETQRNKGNFPGRFSGRQFSNSRSEMNVSTLELGDSALYLCASSFTGLEPDTQYFGPGTRLTVL.

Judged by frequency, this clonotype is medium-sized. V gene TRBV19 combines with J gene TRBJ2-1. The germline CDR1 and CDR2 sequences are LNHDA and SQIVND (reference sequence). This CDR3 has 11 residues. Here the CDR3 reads CASSWYNEQFF.

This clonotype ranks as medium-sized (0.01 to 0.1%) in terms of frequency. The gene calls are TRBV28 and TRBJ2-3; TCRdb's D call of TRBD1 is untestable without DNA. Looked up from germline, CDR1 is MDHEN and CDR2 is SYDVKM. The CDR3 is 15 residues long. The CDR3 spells CASAFDGTSTDTQYF.

The CDR3: CASSQTTSSGGEKLFF. The V gene is TRBV9, the J gene TRBJ1-4. Germline CDR1 SGDLS, CDR2 YYNGEE. The CDR3 totals 16 residues.

The CDR3 spells CASSGNGQGRLAGPKDEQFF. The gene calls are TRBV6-1 and TRBJ2-1; checking the TCRdb D call of TRBD2 is not possible without DNA. CDR3 length: 20 residues. Germline V lookup: CDR1 MNHNS, CDR2 SASEGT.

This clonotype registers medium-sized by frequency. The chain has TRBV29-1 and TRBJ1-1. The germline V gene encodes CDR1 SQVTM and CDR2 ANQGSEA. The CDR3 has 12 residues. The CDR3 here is CSVEVGVTEAFF.

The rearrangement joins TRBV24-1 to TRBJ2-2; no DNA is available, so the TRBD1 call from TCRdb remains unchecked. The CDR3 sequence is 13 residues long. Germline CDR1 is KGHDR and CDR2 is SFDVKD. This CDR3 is CATSEPGGGELFF.

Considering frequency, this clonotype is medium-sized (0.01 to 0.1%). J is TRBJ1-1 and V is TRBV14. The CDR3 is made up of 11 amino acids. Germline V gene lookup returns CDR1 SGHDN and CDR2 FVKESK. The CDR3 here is CASSQGTEAFF.

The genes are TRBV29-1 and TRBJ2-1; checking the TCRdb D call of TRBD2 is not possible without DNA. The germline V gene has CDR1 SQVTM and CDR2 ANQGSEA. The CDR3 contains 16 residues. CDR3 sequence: CSVDTLLAGAHNEQFF.

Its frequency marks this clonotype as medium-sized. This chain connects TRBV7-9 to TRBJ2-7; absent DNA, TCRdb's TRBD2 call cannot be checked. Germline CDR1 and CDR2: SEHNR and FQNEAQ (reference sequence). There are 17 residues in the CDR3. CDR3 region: CASSPQPGGANSYEQYF.

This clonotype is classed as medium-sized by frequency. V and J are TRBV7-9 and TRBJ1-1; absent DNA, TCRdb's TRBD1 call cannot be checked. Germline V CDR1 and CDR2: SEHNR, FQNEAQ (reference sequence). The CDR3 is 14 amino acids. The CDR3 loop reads CASSSKDRVPEAFF.